One and the same sample provided the 20 T cell receptor beta chains below, sequenced in a study of shared clonotypes between healthy human individuals. Terminally differentiated effector memory CD45RA+ cells were excluded from the naive CD8 cells, which were CD45RO-negative and positively selected for CCR7. Sequencing used immunoSEQ multiplex PCR; TCRdb keeps in-frame clones, though not all of them. The table has about 2.1 million clones, 80% to 95% seen once. Specimen: naive CD8+ T cells from PBMCs. These receptor sequences come from a man between 18 and 35 years old in good health. Some clones in this sample may be carry-over from other donors' samples.

The gene calls are TRBV29-1 and TRBJ1-6; perhaps TRBD1 as D (6 bases). The CDR3 loop spans 12 amino acids. Trimming cost V 6 bases and J 14 bases, with 17 bases left between them. Germline lookup yields CDR1 SQVTM and CDR2 ANQGSEA. In nucleotides, the CDR3 is TGCAGCGTACTGACAGGCATCGGGGCCCTCCACTTT. This gives the protein CSVLTGIGALHF.

The genes are TRBV29-1 and TRBJ1-4; 10 nucleotides align to TRBD1. The CDR3 covers 15 residues. V was clipped by 0 bases and J by 6 bases; unmatched bases: 4. Germline CDR1 reads SQVTM; CDR2 reads ANQGSEA. CDR3 loop: CSVEDPGQGYEKLFF. DNA of the CDR3: TGCAGCGTTGAAGACCCGGGACAGGGGTATGAAAAACTGTTTTTT.

This clone was seen a single time. The V gene is TRBV5-5, the J gene TRBJ1-1; D is ambiguous. V lost 1 base to trimming and J lost 2 bases, with 9 bases between them. The CDR3 extends over 14 amino acids. The germline V gene encodes CDR1 SGHKS and CDR2 YYEKEE (reference sequence). The CDR3 sequence is CASSLSVGNTEAFF. The CDR3 nucleotides are TGTGCCAGCAGCTTGTCGGTGGGAAACACTGAAGCTTTCTTT.

V gene TRBV27 combines with J gene TRBJ2-7; D may be TRBD1 or TRBD2 (5 bases each). V was clipped by 4 bases and J by 0 bases, with 13 bases between them. The CDR3 covers 15 residues. The germline V gene has CDR1 MNHEY and CDR2 SMNVEV (reference sequence). As DNA, the CDR3 is TGTGCCAGCAGTTCCTCGGGACGACACTCCTACGAGCAGTACTTC. It encodes CASSSSGRHSYEQYF.

This rearrangement joins TRBV15 to TRBJ2-2, with 7 positions matching TRBD2. The CDR3 is 15 residues long. Germline CDR1 and CDR2: LNHNV and YYDKDF (reference sequence). V dropped 1 base and J dropped 5; count of bases not matched to a gene: 4. For the CDR3, the DNA is TGTGCCACCAGCAGAGGTCGGGGGGTTACCGGGGAGCTGTTTTTT. It translates to CATSRGRGVTGELFF.

The chain has TRBV7-3 and TRBJ2-1; TRBD1 is a possible D gene (5 bases). Germline values: CDR1 SGHTA, CDR2 FQGTGA. The CDR3 consists of 13 residues. The V and J ends lost 5 bases and 7 bases respectively, with 12 bases between them. The CDR3 DNA is TGTGCCAGCAGCCTGGGGCTGAAAAATGAGCAGTTCTTC. This sequence encodes CASSLGLKNEQFF.

The rearrangement links TRBV11-2 to TRBJ2-1; weak D call: TRBD2 (5 bases). V was shortened by 8 bases and J by 9 bases, with 11 bases between the two germline ends. Looked up from germline, CDR1 is SGHAT and CDR2 is FQNNGV. This CDR3 has 11 amino acids. CDR3 sequence reads: CASQTGGEQFF. DNA for the CDR3: TGTGCCAGCCAAACTGGAGGTGAGCAGTTCTTC.

This CDR3 reads CASSLGAGGGNEQFF. CDR3 coding DNA: TGTGCCAGCAGCTTGGGGGCAGGGGGCGGGAATGAGCAGTTCTTC. The gene calls are TRBV7-6 and TRBJ2-1, with TRBD1 identical over 8 bases. The V gene's germline CDR1 is SGHVS and CDR2 FNYEAQ. V shed 3 bases and J 7 bases; nucleotides not matched to a gene: 8. The CDR3 loop spans 15 amino acids.

This chain links TRBV7-8 with TRBJ1-5; weak D call: TRBD1 (5 bases). V was trimmed by 5 bases and J by 1 base, leaving 12 bases between them. Germline CDR1 is SGHVS and CDR2 is FQNEAQ. The CDR3 has 15 amino acids. The CDR3 DNA reads as TGTGCCAGCAGCCCTTGGAGGGACAGCAATCAGCCCCAGCATTTT. It specifies CASSPWRDSNQPQHF.

This rearrangement joins TRBV27 to TRBJ1-5, with D hard to call. The CDR3 runs 17 residues. Trimming took 5 bases from V and 4 from J, leaving 21 bases between them. Germline V gene sequence: CDR1 MNHEY, CDR2 SMNVEV (reference sequence). CDR3 loop: CASSPISIDGVNQPQHF. CDR3 DNA: TGTGCCAGCAGTCCCATATCTATCGACGGGGTTAATCAGCCCCAGCATTTT.

The rearrangement joins TRBV7-9 to TRBJ1-2, with D possibly TRBD1 on 6 matching bases. Per germline, CDR1 SEHNR and CDR2 FQNEAQ (reference sequence). CDR3 length: 16 residues. V shed 5 bases and J shed 8 bases, with 24 bases lying between them. The CDR3 region is CASSPPQGSNTLGYTF. CDR3 nucleotides: TGTGCCAGCAGCCCTCCACAGGGATCAAACACACTGGGCTACACCTTC.

CDR3 sequence reads: CASSLVGLNEQFF. The CDR3 DNA follows: TGTGCCAGCAGCTTAGTAGGCCTCAATGAGCAGTTCTTC. V and J are TRBV11-2 and TRBJ2-1; D is uncertain. With 1 base removed from V and 6 bases from J, the gap between germline ends came to 7 bases. Per germline, CDR1 SGHAT and CDR2 FQNNGV. The CDR3 extends over 13 amino acids.

This chain uses TRBV2 with TRBJ2-3; a possible D gene is TRBD2 (6 bases). CDR1 is SNHLY, CDR2 FYNNEI, per germline. V was cut by 6 bases and J by 5 bases, with 18 bases left in between. The CDR3 spans 15 residues. CDR3 nucleotide sequence: TGTGCCAGCAGCTATGGACGGGGGTCAGGAGATACGCAGTATTTT. It is translated as CASSYGRGSGDTQYF.

The chain employs TRBV11-2 and TRBJ1-4; D unclear. The CDR3 is made up of 15 amino acids. CDR1 is SGHAT and CDR2 is FQNNGV in the germline V gene. The V end was cut by 1 base, the J end by 5 bases, with 11 bases between. The CDR3 bases are TGTGCCAGCAGCTTAGGGGCCGGGCTAAATGAAAAACTGTTTTTT. This codes for CASSLGAGLNEKLFF.

The rearrangement uses TRBV6-5 and TRBJ1-5; D gene ambiguous. The CDR3 totals 14 residues. Looked up from germline, CDR1 is MNHEY and CDR2 is SVGAGI. The V end lost 6 bases, the J end lost 0 bases, and 9 bases lay between the germline ends. The CDR3 region has the DNA TGTGCCAGCAGCCGAGGACGTAGCAATCAGCCCCAGCATTTT. This translates into CASSRGRSNQPQHF.

V usage is TRBV28 and J usage is TRBJ1-2, with a tentative D call TRBD1 (6 bases). The V gene lost 1 base and the J gene lost 3 bases, with 12 bases spanning the gap. Germline lookup yields CDR1 MDHEN and CDR2 SYDVKM. This CDR3 has 15 amino acids. This CDR3 reads CASSLYPGEDYGYTF. Written as DNA, the CDR3 is TGTGCCAGCAGTTTATATCCAGGGGAAGACTATGGCTACACCTTC.

In regard to this clone: Within the sample, other DNA sequences also encode this same CDR3. The chain links TRBV27 to TRBJ2-7; D gene unclear. V was trimmed by 2 bases and J by 0 bases, leaving 5 bases between them. CDR1 and CDR2 from the germline V gene are MNHEY and SMNVEV (reference sequence). This CDR3 is 13 amino acids long. The CDR3 sequence: CASSLANSYEQYF. DNA for the CDR3: TGTGCCAGCAGTTTAGCGAACTCCTACGAGCAGTACTTC.

The chain is built from TRBV7-3 and TRBJ2-1; D gene ambiguous. The germline V and J ends were trimmed by 1 base and 6 bases, with 7 bases remaining between them. CDR1 is SGHTA and CDR2 is FQGTGA in the germline V gene. The CDR3 is made up of 13 amino acids. The CDR3 protein is CASSLSPPNEQFF. DNA of the CDR3: TGTGCCAGCAGCTTAAGCCCACCCAATGAGCAGTTCTTC.

The chain has TRBV5-5 and TRBJ1-2; D gene unclear. Germline V CDR1 and CDR2: SGHKS, YYEKEE (reference sequence). V was cut by 0 bases and J by 4 bases, with 10 bases left in between. CDR3 length equals 14 residues. This CDR3 reads CASSLDSPPYGYTF. The CDR3 region has the DNA TGTGCCAGCAGCTTGGATAGCCCCCCCTATGGCTACACCTTC.

V usage is TRBV7-6 and J usage is TRBJ2-7; D may be TRBD2 (7 bases). This CDR3 comprises 15 residues. V was trimmed by 1 base and J by 3 bases, leaving 13 bases between them. Per the germline V gene, CDR1 is SGHVS and CDR2 is FNYEAQ. The CDR3 DNA follows: TGTGCCAGCAGCTTAGAGGGGGGGAACTACTACGAGCAGTACTTC. Its protein product is CASSLEGGNYYEQYF.